Shown below are 10 T cell receptor beta chains from a single sample sequenced in a study of blood T cell repertoires in COVID-19. Clones were read by immunoSEQ multiplex PCR, and TCRdb kept only the in-frame ones, dropping some. The sample yields 130,000 to 150,000 clones, just under 80% seen once. Sequences were obtained from peripheral blood. These receptor sequences come from a woman in her sixties or seventies with acute or convalescent COVID-19.

This chain connects TRBV9 to TRBJ2-2; TRBD1 agrees at 7 bases. With V trimmed by 4 bases and J by 1 base, 1 base remained unmatched. CDR3 length: 14 amino acids. Germline-derived CDR1 and CDR2 are SGDLS and YYNGEE. This CDR3 is CASSRDRNTGELFF. The DNA of the CDR3 is TGTGCCAGCAGCCGGGACAGGAACACCGGGGAGCTGTTTTTT.

The V gene is TRBV3-1 (or the pseudogene TRBV3-2), the J gene TRBJ2-5; possible D gene TRBD2, 5 bases. V was pared by 2 bases and J by 2 bases, with 12 bases between. Germline values: CDR1 LGHDT, CDR2 YNNKEL (reference sequence). This CDR3 region has 15 residues. Here the CDR3 DNA reads TGTGCCAGCAGCCAAACCCTAGCAGATCAAGAGACCCAGTACTTC. It encodes CASSQTLADQETQYF.

The V call is TRBV2, the J call TRBJ2-1; no reliable D call. The germline V gene encodes CDR1 SNHLY and CDR2 FYNNEI. Trimming took off 5 bases at V and 5 bases at J, with 13 bases between the two ends. The CDR3 is made up of 14 amino acids. The DNA for the CDR3 is TGTGCCAGCAGTTCTAGTGTTGTGGACAATGAGCAGTTCTTC. This translates into CASSSSVVDNEQFF.

The V call is TRBV27, the J call TRBJ1-5; 9 nucleotides align to TRBD1. V trimming: 5 bases; J trimming: 7 bases; junction bases outside the gene matches: 9. CDR1 and CDR2 (germline): MNHEY, SMNVEV (reference sequence). CDR3 length equals 15 residues. This CDR3 reads CASSLIGQGTQPQHF. CDR3 nucleotide sequence: TGTGCCAGCAGTCTTATAGGACAGGGGACCCAGCCCCAGCATTTT.

The chain uses TRBV15 and TRBJ1-1; D gene uncertain. V lost 1 base and J 11 bases, leaving 14 bases between the germline ends. There are 13 residues in the CDR3. The germline V gene encodes CDR1 LNHNV and CDR2 YYDKDF (reference sequence). CDR3 DNA: TGTGCCACCAGCAGAGGAGGGAAGGTGGATGCTTTCTTT. Translating gives CATSRGGKVDAFF.

This chain uses TRBV5-4 with TRBJ2-1; 7 bases match TRBD1. This CDR3 is built from 17 residues. V shed 4 bases, J shed 6 bases, and the junction held 16 bases outside the gene matches. CDR1 is SGHNT, CDR2 YYREEE, per germline (reference sequence). CDR3 sequence (DNA): TGTGCCAGCAGCCGGGCGACAGGGCTAGAGGGCGGCAATGAGCAGTTCTTC. Amino acid sequence: CASSRATGLEGGNEQFF.

The V call is TRBV27, the J call TRBJ1-1; D is undetermined. Germline CDR1 and CDR2: MNHEY and SMNVEV (reference sequence). Trimming took off 4 bases at V and 9 bases at J, with 6 bases between the two ends. The CDR3 length is 10 residues. The CDR3 is CASSSQKAFF. The CDR3 DNA reads as TGTGCCAGCAGTTCCCAGAAAGCTTTCTTT.

This clone was observed once. This sequence joins TRBV28 and TRBJ2-1; a possible D gene is TRBD1 (5 bases). Trimming took 2 bases from V and 3 from J, leaving 5 bases between them. Germline loops: CDR1 MDHEN, CDR2 SYDVKM. This CDR3 has 13 residues. CDR3 sequence reads: CASSLRGYNEQFF. The CDR3 DNA reads TGTGCCAGCAGTTTAAGGGGCTACAATGAGCAGTTCTTC.

The CDR3 nucleotides read TGTGCCAGCAGTATAGGACAGCCGAACACTGAAGCTTTCTTT. It specifies CASSIGQPNTEAFF. J is TRBJ1-1 and V is TRBV28, with D perhaps TRBD1 (6 bases). The V end lost 5 bases, the J end lost 1 base, and 11 bases lay between the germline ends. Per germline, CDR1 MDHEN and CDR2 SYDVKM. The CDR3 runs to 14 residues.

J is TRBJ2-5 and V is TRBV5-8; possible D gene TRBD2, 6 bases. The germline V gene encodes CDR1 SGHTS and CDR2 YDEGEE. With 3 bases removed from V and 2 bases from J, the gap between germline ends came to 11 bases. CDR3 length: 14 amino acids. The CDR3 coding sequence is TGTGCCAGCAGCTCAGGGACTTCTCAAGAGACCCAGTACTTC. Translating it yields CASSSGTSQETQYF.